A selection of T cell receptor beta chains follows, all from one sample in a study of OX40 agonist ivuxolimab in advanced cancers. Only in-frame clones appear in the TCRdb table, and some are missing; sequencing was by immunoSEQ multiplex PCR. This table has roughly 19,000 clones, less than 85% appearing once. The sequenced sample was CD4+ or CD8+ T cells sorted from blood, obtained in a trial of the OX40 agonist ivuxolimab. The source of these receptors is an adult with an advanced solid tumor such as melanoma, head and neck, liver or kidney cancer. The CDR3 runs from the conserved cysteine through the conserved F or W. Fields, in order: clone size, D gene, J gene, V gene, CDR3 protein, CDR3 DNA. D genes are given only for firm matches. Some rows mark clone size as missing; the rest say once, few, many or name a class of expanded clone.

NA NA TRBJ2-1 TRBV4-1 CASSQEGAGATYNEQFF TGCGCCAGCAGCCAAGAAGGGGCGGGCGCCACCTACAATGAGCAGTTCTTC
NA NA TRBJ2-3 TRBV14 CASSHRTFLSTDTQYF TGTGCCAGCAGCCACCGGACTTTTCTTAGCACAGATACGCAGTATTTT
NA TRBD1 TRBJ2-5 TRBV11-2 CASSSQGAGETQYF TGTGCCAGCAGCTCACAGGGGGCTGGAGAGACCCAGTACTTC
NA NA TRBJ2-3 TRBV2 CASSDRGFGTDTQYF TGTGCCAGCAGTGACCGCGGGTTTGGAACAGATACGCAGTATTTT
NA NA TRBJ1-1 TRBV10-1 CASSPGGNTEAFF TGCGCCAGCAGTCCCGGTGGGAACACTGAAGCTTTCTTT
NA NA TRBJ2-7 TRBV27 CASSLSALVEQYF TGTGCCAGCAGTTTAAGTGCCCTGGTTGAGCAGTACTTC
NA TRBD2 TRBJ2-3 TRBV7-6 CASSSGLAGGDTQYF TGTGCCAGCAGCTCCGGACTAGCGGGGGGAGATACGCAGTATTTT
few TRBD1 TRBJ1-1 TRBV10-3 CAIGQENTEAFF TGTGCCATCGGACAGGAGAACACTGAAGCTTTCTTT
NA TRBD2 TRBJ2-2 TRBV7-6 CASSLASSGGGELFF TGTGCCAGCAGCTTAGCGTCTAGCGGAGGCGGGGAGCTGTTTTTT
few NA TRBJ1-4 TRBV21-1 CANEKLFF TGTGCCAATGAAAAACTGTTTTTT
NA NA TRBJ2-5 TRBV2 CASSEGTQETQYF TGTGCCAGCAGTGAAGGGACTCAAGAGACCCAGTACTTC
NA TRBD2 TRBJ2-3 TRBV7-3 CASSYGVAGYTDTQYF TGTGCCAGCAGCTACGGGGTAGCGGGGTACACAGATACGCAGTATTTT
NA NA TRBJ2-5 TRBV4-1 CASSQASGTFQETQYF TGCGCCAGCAGCCAAGCGTCGGGGACCTTCCAAGAGACCCAGTACTTC
NA NA TRBJ2-4 TRBV28 CATNLGGGASGNIQYF TGTGCCACCAACCTAGGAGGGGGGGCGTCTGGAAACATTCAGTACTTC
few TRBD1 TRBJ2-7 TRBV9 CASSVNVQGAIHEQYF TGTGCCAGCAGCGTAAACGTCCAGGGGGCCATCCACGAGCAGTACTTC
NA NA TRBJ1-1 TRBV11-3 CASSPPNREGEAFF TGTGCCAGCAGCCCCCCCAACAGGGAGGGTGAAGCTTTCTTT
once NA TRBJ2-1 TRBV7-7 CASSKSGSWDEQFF TGTGCCAGCAGCAAAAGCGGGTCGTGGGATGAGCAGTTCTTC
once NA TRBJ2-7 TRBV4-1 CASSQHSRGSYEQYF TGCGCCAGCAGCCAACATAGTAGGGGTTCCTACGAGCAGTACTTC
NA TRBD1 TRBJ2-7 TRBV5-1 CASSLRRDRGSYEQYF TGCGCCAGCAGCTTGCGCCGGGACAGGGGTTCCTACGAGCAGTACTTC
once NA TRBJ1-1 TRBV19 CASSIGGGINTEAFF TGTGCCAGTAGTATAGGAGGAGGGATCAACACTGAAGCTTTCTTT
few TRBD1 TRBJ1-2 TRBV9 CASSDLTGGSYGYTF TGTGCCAGCAGCGACCTGACAGGGGGATCCTATGGCTACACCTTC
NA NA TRBJ2-5 TRBV11-2 CASSSDQGTAQYF TGTGCCAGCAGCTCAGATCAGGGTACGGCCCAGTACTTC